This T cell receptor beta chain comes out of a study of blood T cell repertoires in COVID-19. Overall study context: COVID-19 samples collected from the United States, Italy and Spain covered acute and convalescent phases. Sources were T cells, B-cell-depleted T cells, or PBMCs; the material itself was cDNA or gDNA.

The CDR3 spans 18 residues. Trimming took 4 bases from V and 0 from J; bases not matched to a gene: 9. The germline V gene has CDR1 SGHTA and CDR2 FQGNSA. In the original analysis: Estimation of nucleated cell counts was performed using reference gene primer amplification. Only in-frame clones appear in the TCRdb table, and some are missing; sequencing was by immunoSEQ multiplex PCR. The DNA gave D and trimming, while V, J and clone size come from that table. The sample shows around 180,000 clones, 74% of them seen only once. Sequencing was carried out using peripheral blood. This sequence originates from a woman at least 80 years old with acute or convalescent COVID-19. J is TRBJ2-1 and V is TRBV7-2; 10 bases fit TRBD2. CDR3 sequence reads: CASSSRGASGSSYNEQFF. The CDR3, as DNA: TGTGCCAGCAGCTCCCGCGGAGCTAGCGGGAGCTCCTACAATGAGCAGTTCTTC.